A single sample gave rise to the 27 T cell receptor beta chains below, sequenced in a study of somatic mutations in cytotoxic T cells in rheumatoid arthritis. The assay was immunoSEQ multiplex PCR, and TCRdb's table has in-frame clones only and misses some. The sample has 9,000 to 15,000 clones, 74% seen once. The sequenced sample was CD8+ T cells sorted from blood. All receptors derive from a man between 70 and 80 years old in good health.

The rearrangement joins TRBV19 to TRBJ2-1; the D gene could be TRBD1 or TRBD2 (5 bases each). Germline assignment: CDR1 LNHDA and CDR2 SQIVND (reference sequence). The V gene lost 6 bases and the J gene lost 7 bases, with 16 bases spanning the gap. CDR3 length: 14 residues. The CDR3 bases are TGTGCCAGTAGCCCCCCCGGTTGGGGGAATGAGCAGTTCTTC. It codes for CASSPPGWGNEQFF.

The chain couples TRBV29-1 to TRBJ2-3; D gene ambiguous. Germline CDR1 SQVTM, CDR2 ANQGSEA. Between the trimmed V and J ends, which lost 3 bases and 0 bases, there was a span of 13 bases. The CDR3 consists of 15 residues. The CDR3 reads CSVEGGPGSTDTQYF. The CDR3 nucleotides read TGCAGCGTTGAGGGCGGACCTGGGAGCACAGATACGCAGTATTTT.

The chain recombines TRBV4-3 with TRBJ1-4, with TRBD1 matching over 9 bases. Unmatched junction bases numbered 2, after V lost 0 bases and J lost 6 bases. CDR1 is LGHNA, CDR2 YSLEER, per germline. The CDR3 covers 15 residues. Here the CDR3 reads CASSQEQGAYEKLFF. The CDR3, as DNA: TGCGCCAGCAGCCAAGAACAGGGGGCATATGAAAAACTGTTTTTT.

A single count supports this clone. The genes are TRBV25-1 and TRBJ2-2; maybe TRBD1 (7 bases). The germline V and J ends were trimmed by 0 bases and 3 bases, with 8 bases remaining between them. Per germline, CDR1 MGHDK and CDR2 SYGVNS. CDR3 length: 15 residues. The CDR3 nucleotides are TGTGCCAGCAGTGAATACAGGGGGGACACCGGGGAGCTGTTTTTT. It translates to CASSEYRGDTGELFF.

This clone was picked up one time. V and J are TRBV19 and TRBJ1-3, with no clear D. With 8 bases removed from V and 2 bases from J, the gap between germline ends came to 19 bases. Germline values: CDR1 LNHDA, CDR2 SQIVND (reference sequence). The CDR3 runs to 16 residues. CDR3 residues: CASGQDGLGAGNTIYF. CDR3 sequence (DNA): TGTGCCAGTGGCCAAGACGGTCTAGGTGCTGGAAACACCATATATTTT. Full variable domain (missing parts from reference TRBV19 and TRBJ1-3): DGGITQSPKYLFRKEGQNVTLSCEQNLNHDAMYWYRQDPGQGLRLIYYSQIVNDFQKGDIAEGYSVSREKKESFPLTVTSAQKNPTAFYLCASGQDGLGAGNTIYFGEGSWLTVV.

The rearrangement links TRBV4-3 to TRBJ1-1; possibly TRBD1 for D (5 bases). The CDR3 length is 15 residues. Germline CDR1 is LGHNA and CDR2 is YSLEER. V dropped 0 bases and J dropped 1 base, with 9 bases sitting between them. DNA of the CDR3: TGCGCCAGCAGCCAAGAGGGGACGGAGAACACTGAAGCTTTCTTT. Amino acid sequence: CASSQEGTENTEAFF.

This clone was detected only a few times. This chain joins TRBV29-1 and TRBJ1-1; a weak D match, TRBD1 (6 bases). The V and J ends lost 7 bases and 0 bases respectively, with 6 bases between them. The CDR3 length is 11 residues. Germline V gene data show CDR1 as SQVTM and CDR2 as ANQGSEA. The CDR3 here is CSGTVNTEAFF. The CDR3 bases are TGCAGCGGGACAGTGAACACTGAAGCTTTCTTT. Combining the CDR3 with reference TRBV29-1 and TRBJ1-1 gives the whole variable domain SAVISQKPSRDICQRGTSLTIQCQVDSQVTMMFWYRQQPGQSLTLIATANQGSEATYESGFVIDKFPISRPNLTFSTLTVSNMSPEDSSIYLCSGTVNTEAFFGQGTRLTVV.

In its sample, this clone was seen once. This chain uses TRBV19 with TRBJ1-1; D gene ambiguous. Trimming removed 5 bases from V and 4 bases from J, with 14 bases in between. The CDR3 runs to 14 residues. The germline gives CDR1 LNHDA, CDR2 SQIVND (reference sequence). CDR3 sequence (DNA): TGTGCCAGTAGTCTTCCCCGACGGCTCACTGAAGCTTTCTTT. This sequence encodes CASSLPRRLTEAFF.

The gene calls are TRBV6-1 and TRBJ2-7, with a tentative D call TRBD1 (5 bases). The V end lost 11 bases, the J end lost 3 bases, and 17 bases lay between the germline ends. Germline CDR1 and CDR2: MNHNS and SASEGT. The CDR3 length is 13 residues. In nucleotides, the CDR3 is TGTGCCTCCGAGCCGGCAGGGAACTACGAGCAGTACTTC. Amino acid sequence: CASEPAGNYEQYF.

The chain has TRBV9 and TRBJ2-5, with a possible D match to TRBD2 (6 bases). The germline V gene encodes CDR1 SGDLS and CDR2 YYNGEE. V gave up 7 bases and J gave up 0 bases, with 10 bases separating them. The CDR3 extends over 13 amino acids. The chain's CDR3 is CASFRGYQETQYF. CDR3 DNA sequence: TGTGCCAGCTTCCGGGGGTACCAAGAGACCCAGTACTTC.

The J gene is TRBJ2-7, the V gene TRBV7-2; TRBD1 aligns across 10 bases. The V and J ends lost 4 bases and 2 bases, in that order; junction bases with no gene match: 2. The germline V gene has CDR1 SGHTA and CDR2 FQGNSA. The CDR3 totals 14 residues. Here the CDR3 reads CASSSGTGAYEQYF. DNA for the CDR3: TGTGCCAGCAGCTCCGGGACAGGGGCCTACGAGCAGTACTTC.

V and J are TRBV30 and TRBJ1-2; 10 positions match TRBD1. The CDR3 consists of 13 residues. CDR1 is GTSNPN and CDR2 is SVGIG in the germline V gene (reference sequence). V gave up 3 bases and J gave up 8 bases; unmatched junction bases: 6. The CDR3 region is CAWRGTGAGGYTF. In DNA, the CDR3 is TGTGCCTGGAGAGGGACAGGGGCGGGGGGCTACACCTTC.

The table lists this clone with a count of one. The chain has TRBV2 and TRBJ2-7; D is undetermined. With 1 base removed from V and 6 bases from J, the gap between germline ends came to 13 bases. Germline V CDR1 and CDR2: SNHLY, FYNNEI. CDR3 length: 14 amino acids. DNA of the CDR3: TGTGCCAGCAGTGAAGTCCCTTCTAGTCGCGAGCAGTACTTC. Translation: CASSEVPSSREQYF.

CDR3 region: CASSRGQGALLNTEAFF. In nucleotides, the CDR3 is TGTGCCAGTAGCCGGGGACAGGGGGCTCTTTTGAACACTGAAGCTTTCTTT. The chain uses TRBV19 and TRBJ1-1; 12 positions match TRBD1. This CDR3 has 17 amino acids. The germline V gene has CDR1 LNHDA and CDR2 SQIVND (reference sequence). V dropped 6 bases and J dropped 0; count of bases not matched to a gene: 8.

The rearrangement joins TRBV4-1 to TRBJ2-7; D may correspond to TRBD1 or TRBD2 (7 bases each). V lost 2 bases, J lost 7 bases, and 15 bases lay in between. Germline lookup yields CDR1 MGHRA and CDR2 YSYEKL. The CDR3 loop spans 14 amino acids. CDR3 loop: CASSQFQGGKEQYF. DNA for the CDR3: TGCGCCAGCAGCCAATTCCAGGGGGGGAAAGAGCAGTACTTC.

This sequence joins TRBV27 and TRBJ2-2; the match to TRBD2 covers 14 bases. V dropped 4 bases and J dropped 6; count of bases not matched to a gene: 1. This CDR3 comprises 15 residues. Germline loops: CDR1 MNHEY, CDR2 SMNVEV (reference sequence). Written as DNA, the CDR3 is TGTGCCAGCAGTTCGACTAGCGGGGGGGCCGGGGAGCTGTTTTTT. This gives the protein CASSSTSGGAGELFF.

The CDR3 DNA reads as TGTGCCAGCAGCTTAGCTAGCGGGGGCCCCCAAATCACAGATACGCAGTATTTT. Its translation: CASSLASGGPQITDTQYF. V gene TRBV11-1 combines with J gene TRBJ2-3; 9 bases align to TRBD2. The CDR3 sequence is 18 residues long. The germline V gene encodes CDR1 SGHAT and CDR2 FQDESV (reference sequence). V shed 0 bases, J shed 2 bases, and the junction held 9 bases outside the gene matches.

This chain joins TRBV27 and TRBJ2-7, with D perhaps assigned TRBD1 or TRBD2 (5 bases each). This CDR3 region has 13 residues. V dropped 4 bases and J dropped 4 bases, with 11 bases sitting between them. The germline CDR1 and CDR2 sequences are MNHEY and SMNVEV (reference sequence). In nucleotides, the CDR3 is TGTGCCAGCAGTTACTTGGGGGAATACGAGCAGTACTTC. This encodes CASSYLGEYEQYF.

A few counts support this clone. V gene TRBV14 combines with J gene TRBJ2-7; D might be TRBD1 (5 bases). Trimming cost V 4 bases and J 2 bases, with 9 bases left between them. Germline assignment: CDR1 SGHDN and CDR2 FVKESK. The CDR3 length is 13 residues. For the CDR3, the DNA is TGTGCCAGCAGCCCCGCGGACACCTACGAGCAGTACTTC. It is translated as CASSPADTYEQYF.

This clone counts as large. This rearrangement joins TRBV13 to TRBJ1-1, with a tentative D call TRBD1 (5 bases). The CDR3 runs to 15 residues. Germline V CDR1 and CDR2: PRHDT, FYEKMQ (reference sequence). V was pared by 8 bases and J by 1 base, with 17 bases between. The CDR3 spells CASRWRGGGNTEAFF. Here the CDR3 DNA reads TGTGCCAGCCGTTGGAGGGGTGGAGGGAACACTGAAGCTTTCTTT.

The CDR3: CASSPRQGIGEKLFF. The CDR3 DNA reads as TGTGCCAGCAGCCCAAGACAGGGCATAGGTGAAAAACTGTTTTTT. The gene calls are TRBV7-9 and TRBJ1-4; 7 bases match TRBD1. The V segment lost 5 bases and the J segment 7 bases; nucleotides outside the gene matches: 10. Germline V gene data show CDR1 as SEHNR and CDR2 as FQNEAQ (reference sequence). This CDR3 spans 15 amino acids.

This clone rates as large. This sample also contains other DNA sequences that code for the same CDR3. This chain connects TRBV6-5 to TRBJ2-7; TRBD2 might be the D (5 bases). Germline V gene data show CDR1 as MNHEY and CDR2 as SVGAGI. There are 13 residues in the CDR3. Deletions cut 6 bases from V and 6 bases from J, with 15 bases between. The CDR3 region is CASSSGLRGEQYF. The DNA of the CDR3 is TGTGCCAGCAGCTCCGGACTTCGTGGCGAGCAGTACTTC.

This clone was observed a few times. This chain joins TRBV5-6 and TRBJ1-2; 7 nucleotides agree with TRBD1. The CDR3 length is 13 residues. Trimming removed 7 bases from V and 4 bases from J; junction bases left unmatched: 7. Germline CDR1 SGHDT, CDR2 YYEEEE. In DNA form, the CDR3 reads TGTGCCAGCCAGACAGGGTATAGCTATGGCTACACCTTC. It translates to CASQTGYSYGYTF. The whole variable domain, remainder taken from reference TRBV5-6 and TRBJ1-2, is DAGVTQSPTHLIKTRGQQVTLRCSPKSGHDTVSWYQQALGQGPQFIFQYYEEEERQRGNFPDRFSGHQFPNYSSELNVNALLLGDSALYLCASQTGYSYGYTFGSGTRLTVV.

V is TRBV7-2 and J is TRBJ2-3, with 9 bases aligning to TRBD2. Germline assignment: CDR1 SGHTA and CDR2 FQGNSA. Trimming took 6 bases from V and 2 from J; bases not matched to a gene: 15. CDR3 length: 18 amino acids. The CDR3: CASSWPPTSGRDTDTQYF. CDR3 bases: TGTGCCAGCAGTTGGCCCCCGACTAGCGGAAGGGACACAGATACGCAGTATTTT.

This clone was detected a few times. This chain's CDR3 is CASSYGLAGAHEQYF. As DNA, the CDR3 is TGCGCCAGCAGTTACGGACTAGCGGGAGCCCACGAGCAGTACTTC. The chain combines TRBV5-1 with TRBJ2-7; TRBD2 aligns across 13 bases. Unmatched junction bases numbered 7, after V lost 5 bases and J lost 5 bases. The CDR3 runs 15 residues. Germline V lookup: CDR1 SGHRS, CDR2 YFSETQ.

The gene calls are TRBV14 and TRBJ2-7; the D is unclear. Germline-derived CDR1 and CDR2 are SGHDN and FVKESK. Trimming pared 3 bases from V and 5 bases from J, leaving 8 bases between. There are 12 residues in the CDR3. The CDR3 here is CASSQVSDEQYF. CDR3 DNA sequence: TGTGCCAGCAGCCAGGTCAGTGACGAGCAGTACTTC.

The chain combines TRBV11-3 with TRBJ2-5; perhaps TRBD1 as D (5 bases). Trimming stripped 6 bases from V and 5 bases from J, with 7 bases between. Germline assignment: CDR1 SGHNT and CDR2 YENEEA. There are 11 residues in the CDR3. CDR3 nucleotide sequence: TGTGCCAGCAGTTACAGGGAGACCCAGTACTTC. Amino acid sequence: CASSYRETQYF.